Shown below are 17 T cell receptor beta chains from a single sample sequenced in a study of shared clonotypes between healthy human individuals. This table comes from immunoSEQ multiplex PCR, and its TCRdb copy is limited to in-frame clones, with some not included. The table lists 950,000 to 1,100,000 clones, approximately 72% of them singletons. Sequenced sample: memory CD4+ T cells sorted from blood. Subset defined: CD45RA-negative fraction. The receptors come from a man aged 18 to 29 in good health.

V and J are TRBV5-1 and TRBJ1-1; D perhaps matches TRBD1 (6 bases). The germline CDR1 and CDR2 sequences are SGHRS and YFSETQ. The CDR3 spans 16 residues. Between the trimmed V and J ends, which lost 0 bases and 1 base, there was a span of 13 bases. CDR3 loop: CASSLGRGIGNTEAFF. The CDR3 nucleotides read TGCGCCAGCAGCTTGGGGAGGGGGATTGGGAACACTGAAGCTTTCTTT.

The J gene is TRBJ2-1, the V gene TRBV5-1; D might be TRBD1 or TRBD2, each matching 6 bases. The germline CDR1 and CDR2 sequences are SGHRS and YFSETQ. The CDR3 runs to 17 residues. Trimming cost V 0 bases and J 4 bases, with 17 bases left between them. This CDR3 is CASSLESSGARYNEQFF. The CDR3 DNA follows: TGCGCCAGCAGCTTGGAAAGTTCGGGGGCGAGGTACAATGAGCAGTTCTTC.

The rearrangement joins TRBV28 to TRBJ2-3; no firm D call. V was clipped by 3 bases and J by 0 bases, with 10 bases between them. This CDR3 is built from 15 residues. CDR1 and CDR2 (germline): MDHEN, SYDVKM. The CDR3 region has the DNA TGTGCCAGCAGTTTTAATAGAATCAGCACAGATACGCAGTATTTT. It encodes CASSFNRISTDTQYF.

The chain recombines TRBV19 with TRBJ2-7, with TRBD1 matching 7 bases. Germline V gene sequence: CDR1 LNHDA, CDR2 SQIVND (reference sequence). Losses at the gene ends were 6 bases for V and 2 bases for J; bases not matched to a gene: 10. The CDR3 runs to 15 residues. The DNA for the CDR3 is TGTGCCAGTAGGTATCAGGGGGAATCTACCTACGAGCAGTACTTC. Amino acid sequence: CASRYQGESTYEQYF.

The chain employs TRBV19 and TRBJ1-2; a weak D match, TRBD1 (6 bases). V was pared by 6 bases and J by 8 bases, with 25 bases between. The CDR3 has 16 residues. CDR1 and CDR2 (germline): LNHDA, SQIVND (reference sequence). CDR3 sequence: CASRPGGIHREEGYTF. The CDR3, as DNA: TGTGCCAGTAGACCTGGAGGGATACACAGGGAGGAAGGCTACACCTTC.

The rearrangement links TRBV18 to TRBJ2-5, with D maybe TRBD2 (5 bases). The CDR3 contains 13 residues. Germline V gene lookup returns CDR1 KGHSH and CDR2 LQKENI. The V gene lost 2 bases and the J gene lost 5 bases, with 9 bases spanning the gap. Written as DNA, the CDR3 is TGTGCCAGCTCACCAGGTAGCGATGAGACCCAGTACTTC. This codes for CASSPGSDETQYF.

V gene TRBV6-6 combines with J gene TRBJ1-2; possibly TRBD1 for D (6 bases). This CDR3 has 12 residues. The germline V gene encodes CDR1 MNHNY and CDR2 SVGAGI (reference sequence). V was pared by 8 bases and J by 2 bases, with 9 bases between. For the CDR3, the DNA is TGTGCCAGCGGGACACCAAACTATGGCTACACCTTC. It encodes CASGTPNYGYTF.

The gene calls are TRBV5-1 and TRBJ2-7, with D unresolved. The V end was cut by 0 bases, the J end by 2 bases, with 12 bases between. Germline lookup yields CDR1 SGHRS and CDR2 YFSETQ. The CDR3 contains 15 residues. CDR3 bases: TGCGCCAGCAGCTTGGCAGGCGCGAAGACCTACGAGCAGTACTTC. Translated: CASSLAGAKTYEQYF.

V and J are TRBV18 and TRBJ2-7; D is uncertain. Trimming stripped 6 bases from V and 3 bases from J, with 9 bases between. The germline V gene encodes CDR1 KGHSH and CDR2 LQKENI. The CDR3 spans 12 residues. The CDR3 is CASSFDDYEQYF. The CDR3 bases are TGTGCCAGCTCCTTTGACGACTACGAGCAGTACTTC.

The rearrangement links TRBV29-1 to TRBJ2-6, with a weak D call TRBD1 (5 bases). Trimming removed 3 bases from V and 4 bases from J, with 10 bases in between. The V gene's germline CDR1 is SQVTM and CDR2 ANQGSEA. The CDR3 sequence is 14 residues long. The CDR3 region is CSVEDNVGANVLTF. In DNA form, the CDR3 reads TGCAGCGTTGAGGACAACGTGGGGGCCAACGTCCTGACTTTC.

The chain carries TRBV9 and TRBJ1-2; no reliable D call. V dropped 6 bases and J dropped 4 bases, with 19 bases sitting between them. The CDR3 is 15 residues long. CDR1 and CDR2 (germline): SGDLS, YYNGEE. The CDR3 spells CASNKDSDGFYGYTF. The CDR3 nucleotides read TGTGCCAGCAACAAAGACTCGGACGGCTTCTATGGCTACACCTTC.

At least ten counts were recorded for this clone. This chain joins TRBV7-9 and TRBJ1-6; TRBD1 might be the D (6 bases). This CDR3 is 13 amino acids long. Trimming took off 6 bases at V and 10 bases at J, with 13 bases between the two ends. Germline V gene data show CDR1 as SEHNR and CDR2 as FQNEAQ (reference sequence). CDR3 coding DNA: TGTGCCAGCAGTTCCCAAGGGGGATCACCCCTCCACTTT. It translates to CASSSQGGSPLHF.

The chain links TRBV2 to TRBJ1-3, with D uncertain. The germline V and J ends were trimmed by 11 bases and 2 bases, with 10 bases remaining between them. CDR1 is SNHLY and CDR2 is FYNNEI in the germline V gene. CDR3 length: 12 residues. Written as DNA, the CDR3 is TGTGCCTCGGCCGGGGCTGGAAACACCATATATTTT. Its protein product is CASAGAGNTIYF.

The chain joins TRBV10-3 to TRBJ1-4, with D tentatively TRBD1 (5 bases). V was pared by 8 bases and J by 7 bases, with 14 bases between. This CDR3 region has 13 residues. CDR1 and CDR2 from the germline V gene are ENHRY and SYGVKD. The CDR3 nucleotides read TGTGCCATCGGGGGGAGGTTGGGTGAAAAACTGTTTTTT. It encodes CAIGGRLGEKLFF.

The chain uses TRBV6-4 and TRBJ2-5; 9 bases map to TRBD2. Trimming took 3 bases from V and 4 from J; bases not matched to a gene: 12. CDR1 and CDR2 from the germline V gene are MRHNA and SNTAGT. The CDR3 totals 17 residues. The CDR3 DNA follows: TGTGCCAGCAGTGAAATGCGGCGGGAGGGGCGATTAGAGACCCAGTACTTC. This codes for CASSEMRREGRLETQYF.

The chain joins TRBV5-1 to TRBJ2-2, with a weak D call TRBD2 (7 bases). CDR3 size: 15 residues. The germline V gene has CDR1 SGHRS and CDR2 YFSETQ. V lost 7 bases to trimming and J lost 6 bases, with 19 bases between them. CDR3 amino acids: CASHEGGGPPGELFF. In DNA form, the CDR3 reads TGCGCCAGCCACGAGGGCGGGGGCCCCCCCGGGGAGCTGTTTTTT.

This clone was observed a handful of times. The V gene is TRBV2, the J gene TRBJ2-7, with TRBD2 identical over 7 bases. Losses at the gene ends were 11 bases for V and 6 bases for J; bases not matched to a gene: 7. This CDR3 region has 11 residues. Germline V lookup: CDR1 SNHLY, CDR2 FYNNEI. CDR3 sequence reads: CAGGLRGEQYF. CDR3 DNA: TGTGCCGGGGGACTACGGGGCGAGCAGTACTTC.